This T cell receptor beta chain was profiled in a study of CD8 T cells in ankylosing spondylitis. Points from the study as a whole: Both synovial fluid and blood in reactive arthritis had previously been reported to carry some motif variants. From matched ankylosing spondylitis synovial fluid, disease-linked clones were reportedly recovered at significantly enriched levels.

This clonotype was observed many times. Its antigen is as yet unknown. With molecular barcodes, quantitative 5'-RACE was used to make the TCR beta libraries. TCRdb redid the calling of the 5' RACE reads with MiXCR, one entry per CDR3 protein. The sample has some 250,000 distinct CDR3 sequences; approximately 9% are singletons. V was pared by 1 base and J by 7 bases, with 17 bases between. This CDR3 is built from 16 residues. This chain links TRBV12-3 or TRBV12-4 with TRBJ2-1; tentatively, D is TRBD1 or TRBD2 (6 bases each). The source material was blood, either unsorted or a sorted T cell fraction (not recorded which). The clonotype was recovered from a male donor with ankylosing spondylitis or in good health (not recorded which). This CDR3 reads CASSLGRRGLMNEQFF. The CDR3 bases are TGTGCCAGCAGTTTAGGAAGGAGGGGGTTAATGAATGAGCAGTTCTTC.